These T cell receptor beta chains were read from a single sample in a study of T cells in Graves' hyperthyroidism and ophthalmopathy. MiXCR, run by TCRdb on the multiplex PCR reads, gives a single entry per CDR3 protein. This table has more than 300,000 distinct CDR3 sequences, roughly 14% appearing once. The sample comprised blood. The source is a woman aged 55 to 70 with Graves' hyperthyroidism. Each CDR3 is given with its conserved first and last residue. The order of the fields is clone size, J gene, D gene, V gene, CDR3 DNA, CDR3 protein. A D gene is named only where the DNA matches it firmly. Where a row states a size, it is once, few, many or the class of an expanded clone; other rows omit it.

size: many
J: TRBJ2-5
D: .
V: TRBV3-1
DNA: TGTGCCAGCAGTTTAAAGCGGGTGTACGGGGAGACCCAGTACTTC
CDR3: CASSLKRVYGETQYF

size: many
J: TRBJ2-1
D: TRBD1
V: TRBV7-3
DNA: TGTGCCAGCAGCCAACTCCCCGGGACAGGGGGGTTCAATGAGCAGTTCTTC
CDR3: CASSQLPGTGGFNEQFF

size: many
J: TRBJ2-5
D: .
V: TRBV12-3/TRBV12-4
DNA: TGTGCCAGCCGAAACCAACCGGGGACGGACCAAGAGACCCAGTACTTC
CDR3: CASRNQPGTDQETQYF

size: few
J: TRBJ1-3
D: .
V: TRBV7-8
DNA: TGTGCCAGCAGCTTCTCGGACAATGGAAACACCATATATTTT
CDR3: CASSFSDNGNTIYF

size: many
J: TRBJ2-3
D: TRBD2
V: TRBV30
DNA: TGTGCCTGGAGCCGACTAGCGGGTAGCACAGATACGCAGTATTTT
CDR3: CAWSRLAGSTDTQYF

size: .
J: TRBJ2-2
D: TRBD1
V: TRBV6-1
DNA: TGTGCCAGCAGTAGTATACCCGGGACAGGGTACCACGGGGAGCTGTTTTTT
CDR3: CASSSIPGTGYHGELFF

size: few
J: TRBJ2-1
D: .
V: TRBV27
DNA: TGTGCCAGCACCCTAGGGACTCCCGGGTACAATGAGCAGTTCTTC
CDR3: CASTLGTPGYNEQFF

size: many
J: TRBJ1-5
D: TRBD1
V: TRBV2
DNA: TGTGCCAGCAGCGTCGGACAGGGGGGTCAGCCCCAGCATTTT
CDR3: CASSVGQGGQPQHF

size: few
J: TRBJ2-7
D: TRBD2
V: TRBV11-2
DNA: TGTGCCAGCAGCCCCGGACTAGCGGGCCAGACCTCCTACGAGCAGTACTTC
CDR3: CASSPGLAGQTSYEQYF

size: .
J: TRBJ2-6
D: .
V: TRBV11-2
DNA: TGCGCCAGCAGCAATTGGGCCCCGTCGGCCGGGGCCAACGTCCTGACTTTC
CDR3: CASSNWAPSAGANVLTF

size: many
J: TRBJ1-2
D: TRBD1
V: TRBV2
DNA: TGTGCCAGCAGGGACAGGGGAGTGGGGGGCTACACCTTC
CDR3: CASRDRGVGGYTF

size: many
J: TRBJ2-7
D: TRBD2
V: TRBV27
DNA: TGTGCCAGCAGTTCCACCCGCCTAGCGGGGGCGTACGAGCAGTACTTC
CDR3: CASSSTRLAGAYEQYF

size: few
J: TRBJ2-1
D: .
V: TRBV29-1
DNA: TGCAGCGTTGAAGTGACAGTAAGAGTACAGTTCTTC
CDR3: CSVEVTVRVQFF

size: .
J: TRBJ1-2
D: .
V: TRBV6-1
DNA: TGTGCCAGCAGTGGCCGTCTCGGGTCGGCGGTTGCCGGCTACACCTTC
CDR3: CASSGRLGSAVAGYTF

size: many
J: TRBJ2-1
D: TRBD2
V: TRBV10-3
DNA: TGTGCCATCAGTGAAGGGACTAGCGGGAACAATGAGCAGTTCTTC
CDR3: CAISEGTSGNNEQFF

size: .
J: TRBJ2-2
D: .
V: TRBV7-9
DNA: TGTGCCAGCCGATCCGGCAGGGAAAACACCGGGGAGCTGTTTTTT
CDR3: CASRSGRENTGELFF

size: few
J: TRBJ2-1
D: .
V: TRBV7-9
DNA: TGTGCCAGCAGCCAGGCCTACCTAAACAATGAGCAGTTCTTC
CDR3: CASSQAYLNNEQFF

size: .
J: TRBJ1-5
D: TRBD1
V: TRBV6-1
DNA: TGTGCCAGCGGCAGGGGGAGCAATCAGCCCCAGCATTTT
CDR3: CASGRGSNQPQHF

size: many
J: TRBJ2-3
D: .
V: TRBV7-2
DNA: TGTGCCAGCAGCTCCCCCTGGATGCAAAGCACAGATACGCAGTATTTT
CDR3: CASSSPWMQSTDTQYF

size: many
J: TRBJ2-7
D: TRBD1
V: TRBV24-1
DNA: TGTGCCACCAGTGATCCGGGACAGGGGGACTACGAGCAGTACTTC
CDR3: CATSDPGQGDYEQYF

size: many
J: TRBJ1-5
D: TRBD1
V: TRBV18
DNA: TGTGCCAGCTCACCAGCCGGGACAGTCAATCAGCCCCAGCATTTT
CDR3: CASSPAGTVNQPQHF

size: many
J: TRBJ1-1
D: TRBD1
V: TRBV30
DNA: TGTGCCTGGAGCACACAGGGGAGCACTGAAGCTTTCTTT
CDR3: CAWSTQGSTEAFF

size: .
J: TRBJ2-3
D: TRBD2
V: TRBV28
DNA: TGTGCCAGCAGTTTTTCCGGGAGGACTTACACAGATACGCAGTATTTT
CDR3: CASSFSGRTYTDTQYF

size: many
J: TRBJ2-2
D: .
V: TRBV18
DNA: TGTGCCAGCTCACCAGAAACTAACACCGGGGAGCTGTTTTTT
CDR3: CASSPETNTGELFF

size: many
J: TRBJ2-3
D: TRBD2
V: TRBV20-1
DNA: TGCAGTGCCCTGGGACTAGCGGGAGTCACAGATACGCAGTATTTT
CDR3: CSALGLAGVTDTQYF

size: many
J: TRBJ2-2
D: TRBD1
V: TRBV6-1
DNA: TGTGCCAGCAGTGATCTCGACAGGGGGCAAGCCGGGGAGCTGTTTTTT
CDR3: CASSDLDRGQAGELFF

size: many
J: TRBJ2-5
D: .
V: TRBV6-1
DNA: TGTGCCAGCAGGGACACTGGACGCCAAGAAACCCAGTACTTC
CDR3: CASRDTGRQETQYF

size: many
J: TRBJ2-1
D: TRBD2
V: TRBV5-1
DNA: TGCGCCAGCAGCCCAGCGGGGAGCTCCTACAATGAGCAGTTCTTC
CDR3: CASSPAGSSYNEQFF

size: many
J: TRBJ2-1
D: TRBD2
V: TRBV20-1
DNA: TGCAGTGCTAGTTCCCGGCTAGCGGGAGCGGATGAGCAGTTCTTC
CDR3: CSASSRLAGADEQFF

size: .
J: TRBJ2-5
D: .
V: TRBV25-1
DNA: TGTGCCAGCAGTGAACTTAGTACCCAAGAGACCCAGTACTTC
CDR3: CASSELSTQETQYF

size: many
J: TRBJ2-1
D: .
V: TRBV3-1
DNA: TGTGCCAGCAGTCCAGCGGGCATCTCCTACAATGAGCAGTTCTTC
CDR3: CASSPAGISYNEQFF

size: many
J: TRBJ2-1
D: TRBD2
V: TRBV19
DNA: TGTGCCAGTAGGAGCGGGAGGGGGTACAATGAGCAGTTCTTC
CDR3: CASRSGRGYNEQFF

size: many
J: TRBJ2-5
D: TRBD2
V: TRBV12-3/TRBV12-4
DNA: TGTGCCACGCAGCGGGAGACCGAAGAGACCCAGTACTTC
CDR3: CATQRETEETQYF